Shown below are 29 T cell receptor beta chains from a single sample sequenced in a study of T cell responses to AZD1222 COVID-19 vaccine. Repertoires were generated with immunoSEQ multiplex PCR, while TCRdb's copy carries only in-frame clones and drops some. The table has 45,000 or so clones, 90% seen once. Material: peripheral blood, obtained 28 days after the second AZD1222 dose. The receptors shown here come from an adult who received the AZD1222 COVID-19 vaccine.

The rearrangement links TRBV6-5 to TRBJ1-6; D might be TRBD1 (6 bases). This CDR3 is built from 12 residues. The germline V and J ends were trimmed by 8 bases and 7 bases, with 9 bases remaining between them. CDR1 is MNHEY and CDR2 is SVGAGI in the germline V gene. This CDR3 reads CASGQPNSPLHF. The CDR3 region has the DNA TGTGCCAGCGGACAGCCGAATTCACCCCTCCACTTT.

V and J are TRBV7-2 and TRBJ2-1, with 7 bases that match TRBD2. The junction had 7 bases not matched to a gene; V was cut back by 2 bases and J by 6 bases. The CDR3 runs to 15 residues. Germline CDR1 and CDR2: SGHTA and FQGNSA. Written as DNA, the CDR3 is TGTGCCAGCAGCTTATTAGCTAGCGGACGCAATGAGCAGTTCTTC. It specifies CASSLLASGRNEQFF.

This chain connects TRBV5-1 to TRBJ1-2, with a possible D match to TRBD1 (5 bases). V lost 7 bases and J 8 bases, leaving 15 bases between the germline ends. This CDR3 region has 12 residues. In germline, CDR1 is SGHRS, CDR2 YFSETQ. The CDR3 sequence: CASAPDSRGYTF. The CDR3 DNA follows: TGCGCCAGCGCCCCAGACAGCCGAGGCTACACCTTC.

The genes are TRBV9 and TRBJ1-4; possibly TRBD1 for D (5 bases). Trimming stripped 3 bases from V and 3 bases from J, with 9 bases between. The germline V gene has CDR1 SGDLS and CDR2 YYNGEE. The CDR3 has 14 residues. The CDR3 nucleotides read TGTGCCAGCAGCGAGGGACCGTCTAATGAAAAACTGTTTTTT. It specifies CASSEGPSNEKLFF.

The chain couples TRBV24-1 to TRBJ1-6; unclear D gene. The CDR3 is 15 residues long. Trimming took 12 bases from V and 4 from J, leaving 18 bases between them. Germline loops: CDR1 KGHDR, CDR2 SFDVKD. In nucleotides, the CDR3 is TGTGCCCCGGGCTCGGGTACCCCTTATAATTCACCCCTCCACTTT. Translation gives CAPGSGTPYNSPLHF.

This sequence joins TRBV6-4 and TRBJ1-6; no clear D. V was trimmed by 2 bases and J by 4 bases, leaving 6 bases between them. Germline CDR1 reads MRHNA; CDR2 reads SNTAGT. The length of the CDR3 is 14 residues. The DNA for the CDR3 is TGTGCCAGCAGTGACGCCGAATATAATTCACCCCTCCACTTT. Protein product: CASSDAEYNSPLHF.

This clone was detected only a few times. This chain joins TRBV30 and TRBJ1-6, with unresolved D. The CDR3 spans 13 residues. Germline V gene lookup returns CDR1 GTSNPN and CDR2 SVGIG (reference sequence). Trimming cost V 2 bases and J 8 bases, with 10 bases left between them. DNA of the CDR3: TGTGCCTGGAGTATGAGCTCGGATTCACCCCTCCACTTT. Translation gives CAWSMSSDSPLHF.

This sequence joins TRBV6-5 and TRBJ1-2; D gene uncertain. CDR1 is MNHEY, CDR2 SVGAGI, per germline. The CDR3 extends over 13 amino acids. V lost 0 bases to trimming and J lost 9 bases, with 11 bases between them. Here the CDR3 DNA reads TGTGCCAGCAGTTACTCGAGTGAGGGCCGCTACACCTTC. The encoded protein is CASSYSSEGRYTF.

The rearrangement uses TRBV7-8 and TRBJ1-1; D call uncertain. This CDR3 comprises 13 residues. CDR1 SGHVS and CDR2 FQNEAQ come from the germline V gene. The V gene lost 5 bases and the J gene lost 9 bases, with 16 bases spanning the gap. CDR3 in amino acids: CASSADLQSQAFF. CDR3 bases: TGTGCCAGCAGCGCCGATCTCCAGTCGCAAGCTTTCTTT.

This clone has just a few counts. The V gene is TRBV29-1, the J gene TRBJ1-1; D ambiguous. V was shortened by 7 bases and J by 0 bases, with 18 bases between the two germline ends. Germline V gene data show CDR1 as SQVTM and CDR2 as ANQGSEA. The CDR3 contains 15 residues. CDR3 residues: CSGKENTGLNTEAFF. In DNA, the CDR3 is TGCAGCGGTAAGGAAAACACCGGCCTGAACACTGAAGCTTTCTTT.

V gene TRBV7-6 combines with J gene TRBJ2-5; 14 positions agree with TRBD2. The germline V gene has CDR1 SGHVS and CDR2 FNYEAQ. The CDR3 has 15 residues. The V segment lost 5 bases and the J segment 1 base; nucleotides outside the gene matches: 0. The DNA of the CDR3 is TGTGCCAGCAGCGGACTAGCGGGGGGCCAAGAGACCCAGTACTTC. This gives the protein CASSGLAGGQETQYF.

The J gene is TRBJ2-4, the V gene TRBV10-3; maybe TRBD1 (5 bases). The V gene's germline CDR1 is ENHRY and CDR2 SYGVKD. The CDR3 spans 14 residues. V was trimmed by 3 bases and J by 3 bases, leaving 9 bases between them. For the CDR3, the DNA is TGTGCCATCAGTGACACAGGCGGCAAAAACATTCAGTACTTC. As protein: CAISDTGGKNIQYF.

The chain uses TRBV6-5 and TRBJ2-2; D unresolved. The V gene lost 1 base and the J gene lost 1 base, with 1 base spanning the gap. This CDR3 has 13 residues. CDR1 MNHEY and CDR2 SVGAGI come from the germline V gene. CDR3 nucleotides: TGTGCCAGCAGTTACTGGAACACCGGGGAGCTGTTTTTT. This sequence encodes CASSYWNTGELFF.

The sample holds one count of this clone. This chain links TRBV6-5 with TRBJ1-1; no reliable D call. CDR3 length: 11 amino acids. Germline CDR1 reads MNHEY; CDR2 reads SVGAGI. Trimming stripped 2 bases from V and 9 bases from J, with 7 bases between. CDR3 amino acids: CASSYRAQAFF. The CDR3 bases are TGTGCCAGCAGTTACAGGGCGCAAGCTTTCTTT.

The chain combines TRBV7-2 with TRBJ1-2; D gene ambiguous. Trimming shortened V by 1 base and J by 6 bases, and 12 bases separated the two germline ends. This CDR3 spans 14 amino acids. Germline V gene lookup returns CDR1 SGHTA and CDR2 FQGNSA. The CDR3 is CASSLDLGDNGYTF. CDR3 in DNA: TGTGCCAGCAGCTTAGATCTCGGGGATAATGGCTACACCTTC.

This chain connects TRBV7-2 to TRBJ2-1, with TRBD2 matching 7 bases. The trim removed 3 bases at V and 9 bases at J, leaving 11 bases unmatched. This CDR3 region has 15 residues. From germline, CDR1 is SGHTA and CDR2 FQGNSA. The CDR3 DNA reads TGTGCCAGCAGCTTTTACGGGACTAATGACGGTGAGCAGTTCTTC. Its translation is CASSFYGTNDGEQFF.

This clone showed up just once. CDR3 in DNA: TGTGCCAGCAGCCCCCCGGGCCCTTATGGCTACACCTTC. This gives the protein CASSPPGPYGYTF. The rearrangement uses TRBV7-9 and TRBJ1-2; D gene unclear. From germline, CDR1 is SEHNR and CDR2 FQNEAQ (reference sequence). The CDR3 totals 13 residues. The germline V and J ends were trimmed by 5 bases and 5 bases, with 12 bases remaining between them.

This rearrangement joins TRBV9 to TRBJ2-2; D not certain. V was trimmed by 2 bases and J by 5 bases, leaving 7 bases between them. CDR1 is SGDLS and CDR2 is YYNGEE in the germline V gene. There are 13 residues in the CDR3. CDR3 residues: CASSVAGTGELFF. The CDR3 DNA reads TGTGCCAGCAGCGTGGCAGGTACCGGGGAGCTGTTTTTT. Combining the CDR3 with reference TRBV9 and TRBJ2-2 gives the whole variable domain DSGVTQTPKHLITATGQRVTLRCSPRSGDLSVYWYQQSLDQGLQFLIQYYNGEERAKGNILERFSAQQFPDLHSELNLSSLELGDSALYFCASSVAGTGELFFGEGSRLTVL.

The chain recombines TRBV7-2 with TRBJ1-3, with TRBD1 identical over 7 bases. The CDR3 has 16 residues. Per germline, CDR1 SGHTA and CDR2 FQGNSA. With 3 bases clipped from V and 3 bases from J, the junction kept 8 bases outside the gene matches. CDR3 DNA sequence: TGTGCCAGCAGCTTCCTGACAGGGCGAGGTGGAAACACCATATATTTT. Protein sequence: CASSFLTGRGGNTIYF.

This chain links TRBV27 with TRBJ2-5; D not resolved. The length of the CDR3 is 13 residues. The germline V and J ends were trimmed by 2 bases and 7 bases, with 11 bases remaining between them. Germline V gene data show CDR1 as MNHEY and CDR2 as SMNVEV (reference sequence). The CDR3 bases are TGTGCCAGCAGTTTAGGAGACTCAGGGACCCAGTACTTC. Protein: CASSLGDSGTQYF.

V usage is TRBV7-9 and J usage is TRBJ1-2; tentative D call: TRBD1 (5 bases). The CDR3 covers 14 residues. The germline V gene encodes CDR1 SEHNR and CDR2 FQNEAQ (reference sequence). The V gene lost 11 bases and the J gene lost 6 bases, with 22 bases spanning the gap. The CDR3 reads CAASPGLFEDGYTF. CDR3 nucleotides: TGTGCCGCCAGCCCAGGGTTGTTTGAGGATGGCTACACCTTC.

The chain links TRBV4-1 to TRBJ1-4; 7 bases fit TRBD1. V dropped 0 bases and J dropped 0; count of bases not matched to a gene: 13. The length of the CDR3 is 20 residues. From germline, CDR1 is MGHRA and CDR2 YSYEKL. The chain's CDR3 is CASSQDVTGTITATNEKLFF. DNA for the CDR3: TGCGCCAGCAGCCAAGATGTGACAGGGACCATCACTGCAACTAATGAAAAACTGTTTTTT.

This clone was observed a handful of times. The rearrangement joins TRBV7-2 to TRBJ1-2, with D hard to call. This CDR3 spans 13 amino acids. Germline CDR1 and CDR2: SGHTA and FQGNSA. V lost 1 base, J lost 8 bases, and 11 bases lay in between. The CDR3, as DNA: TGTGCCAGCAGCTTAGGTGGGGTCTTAGGCTACACCTTC. This sequence encodes CASSLGGVLGYTF.

This clone was seen only once. V gene TRBV10-1 combines with J gene TRBJ1-5; 7 bases align to TRBD1. The CDR3 sequence is 19 residues long. J gave up 5 bases and V 0 bases, and 16 bases lay outside the gene matches. The germline V gene encodes CDR1 WNHNN and CDR2 SYGVQD (reference sequence). The CDR3 protein is CASSESRDSSSKGDQPQHF. The CDR3 nucleotides are TGCGCCAGCAGTGAGTCACGGGACAGCTCGAGCAAAGGGGATCAGCCCCAGCATTTT.

The chain uses TRBV19 and TRBJ2-2, with D possibly called TRBD1 or TRBD2 (5 bases each). Trimming took off 7 bases at V and 2 bases at J, with 8 bases between the two ends. The CDR3 has 13 residues. Germline assignment: CDR1 LNHDA and CDR2 SQIVND (reference sequence). The CDR3 region is CASMGVNTGELFF. CDR3 in DNA: TGTGCCAGTATGGGGGTAAACACCGGGGAGCTGTTTTTT.

V and J are TRBV27 and TRBJ1-1, with TRBD1 as a possible D gene (5 bases). Germline assignment: CDR1 MNHEY and CDR2 SMNVEV (reference sequence). There are 14 residues in the CDR3. V gave up 3 bases and J gave up 3 bases, with 11 bases separating them. The CDR3 spells CASSFRGVDTEAFF. Here the CDR3 DNA reads TGTGCCAGCAGTTTTCGGGGGGTGGACACTGAAGCTTTCTTT.

V is TRBV19 and J is TRBJ1-3; a possible D gene is TRBD1 (5 bases). The V gene's germline CDR1 is LNHDA and CDR2 SQIVND (reference sequence). The V end lost 7 bases, the J end lost 4 bases, and 14 bases lay between the germline ends. CDR3 size: 14 residues. CDR3 nucleotides: TGTGCCAGTAACGCCGGGGGGACCGGAAACACCATATATTTT. Translating it yields CASNAGGTGNTIYF.

This clone has only a few counts. The chain employs TRBV9 and TRBJ2-2, with TRBD1 matching over 7 bases. The junction had 9 bases not matched to a gene; V was cut back by 3 bases and J by 1 base. The CDR3 is 17 residues long. Germline CDR1 is SGDLS and CDR2 is YYNGEE. CDR3 in DNA: TGTGCCAGCAGCGCCCGACCGGGACAGCTGAACACCGGGGAGCTGTTTTTT. It yields the protein CASSARPGQLNTGELFF.

Worth noting for this clone: Different DNA sequences within this sample yield the same CDR3. The chain joins TRBV14 to TRBJ1-5; D is possibly TRBD1 (5 bases). This CDR3 has 13 amino acids. V lost 3 bases, J lost 5 bases, and 8 bases lay in between. CDR1 is SGHDN and CDR2 is FVKESK in the germline V gene. The DNA of the CDR3 is TGTGCCAGCAGCCAGGGGCTCGATCAGCCCCAGCATTTT. The encoded protein is CASSQGLDQPQHF. The entire variable domain, with the rest obtained from reference TRBV14 and TRBJ1-5, is as follows: EAGVTQFPSHSVIEKGQTVTLRCDPISGHDNLYWYRRVMGKEIKFLLHFVKESKQDESGMPNNRFLAERTGGTYSTLKVQPAELEDSGVYFCASSQGLDQPQHFGDGTRLSIL.